The following is a T cell receptor (beta chain) sequence with its context. What it binds is unknown. The assay was immunoSEQ multiplex PCR, and TCRdb's table has in-frame clones only and misses some. The sample yields about 21,000 clones, over 70% seen once. The unexposed donors gave CD4+ T cells in about 2010-2019, prior to COVID-19. The cells were cultured for over eight days before CD4+ T cells were isolated. These data are taken from a study of CD4 T cells in relation to SARS-CoV-2 and coronaviruses. Background on the study: PBMCs were cultured with antigen for nine to eleven days before TCR beta sequencing. No peptide or an HIV-1 Nef peptide pool served as negative control.

The CDR3 is made up of 15 amino acids. With V trimmed by 1 base and J by 9 bases, 4 bases remained unmatched. The V gene's germline CDR1 is MNHNS and CDR2 SASEGT. The V call is TRBV6-1, the J call TRBJ1-6; 9 nucleotides agree with TRBD1. The source material was CD4+ T cells from PBMCs, cultured in vitro. This clonotype originated in a human donor in good health. CDR3 nucleotides: TGTGCCAGCAGTGAAGTGGGACAGGGAAGTTCACCCCTCCACTTT. Amino acids: CASSEVGQGSSPLHF.